The next 25 T cell receptor beta chains were all read from a single sample in a study of healthy donors' naive CD4 and CD8 T cells. TCR libraries were built from 450 to 650 ng of total RNA by linear amplification. In TCRdb, the reads were re-called with MiXCR into one record per CDR3 protein. The repertoire has approximately 180,000 distinct CDR3 sequences, 65% to 75% of them found once; the top ten carry around 2%. Specimen: naive CD4+ and CD8+ T cells sorted from blood, pooled from several donors. The receptors were sampled from a pool of human donors in good health; the sample pools cells from several healthy donors.

This clonotype showed up just a few times. The J gene is TRBJ2-7, the V gene TRBV27, with D perhaps matching TRBD1 (6 bases). Germline CDR1 MNHEY, CDR2 SMNVEV (reference sequence). Trimming cost V 3 bases and J 3 bases, with 12 bases left between them. CDR3 length: 14 amino acids. The CDR3 DNA sequence: TGTGCCAGCAGTTTTCAGGGGTTGGTCTACGAGCAGTACTTC. It specifies CASSFQGLVYEQYF.

The genes are TRBV29-1 and TRBJ1-2; unclear D gene. From germline, CDR1 is SQVTM and CDR2 ANQGSEA. V was trimmed by 2 bases and J by 8 bases, leaving 9 bases between them. This CDR3 has 11 amino acids. The CDR3 DNA sequence: TGCAGCGTTGAATGGTCTGTAGGCTACACCTTC. Protein sequence: CSVEWSVGYTF.

This rearrangement joins TRBV27 to TRBJ2-3; a weak D match, TRBD2 (6 bases). The V gene lost 4 bases and the J gene lost 0 bases, with 17 bases spanning the gap. The germline CDR1 and CDR2 sequences are MNHEY and SMNVEV (reference sequence). This CDR3 has 17 amino acids. In DNA, the CDR3 is TGTGCCAGCAGTTCCCTAATCGGGAGCGGGAGCACAGATACGCAGTATTTT. It is translated as CASSSLIGSGSTDTQYF.

The chain recombines TRBV6-5 with TRBJ2-6; D is unclear. V was cut by 2 bases and J by 0 bases, with 14 bases left in between. CDR1 and CDR2 from the germline V gene are MNHEY and SVGAGI. CDR3 length: 18 amino acids. The CDR3 protein is CASSYVARFDSGANVLTF. DNA for the CDR3: TGTGCCAGCAGTTACGTAGCACGTTTCGACTCTGGGGCCAACGTCCTGACTTTC.

The gene calls are TRBV19 and TRBJ1-5; D is perhaps TRBD1 (5 bases). The CDR3 extends over 14 amino acids. Trimming pared 5 bases from V and 4 bases from J, leaving 12 bases between. Looked up from germline, CDR1 is LNHDA and CDR2 is SQIVND (reference sequence). The CDR3: CASSDWRGNQPQHF. DNA for the CDR3: TGTGCCAGTAGTGATTGGCGGGGGAATCAGCCCCAGCATTTT.

CDR3 sequence: CAWVGGSYNEQFF. For the CDR3, the DNA is TGTGCCTGGGTTGGAGGCTCCTACAATGAGCAGTTCTTC. The genes are TRBV30 and TRBJ2-1; tentatively, D is TRBD2 (5 bases). The CDR3 contains 13 residues. From germline, CDR1 is GTSNPN and CDR2 SVGIG (reference sequence). Trimming stripped 5 bases from V and 0 bases from J, with 8 bases between.

This rearrangement joins TRBV2 to TRBJ2-3; unclear D gene. V shed 4 bases and J shed 6 bases, with 14 bases lying between them. Per germline, CDR1 SNHLY and CDR2 FYNNEI. The CDR3 is 14 amino acids. CDR3 protein: CASSGPMRSDTQYF. The DNA of the CDR3 is TGTGCCAGCAGTGGACCAATGAGATCGGATACGCAGTATTTT.

This clonotype was counted only a few times. The rearrangement joins TRBV12-3 or TRBV12-4 to TRBJ2-3; 12 bases fit TRBD2. This CDR3 region has 17 residues. With 6 bases clipped from V and 4 bases from J, the junction kept 11 bases outside the gene matches. The CDR3 is CASSRRLAGEGADTQYF. DNA for the CDR3: TGTGCCAGCAGCCGACGACTAGCGGGAGAAGGGGCAGATACGCAGTATTTT.

The rearrangement joins TRBV12-3 or TRBV12-4 to TRBJ1-2, with a tentative D call TRBD1 (5 bases). The CDR3 runs 13 residues. V lost 3 bases and J lost 6, with 11 bases in between. This chain's CDR3 is CASSFRGTNGYTF. CDR3 nucleotides: TGTGCCAGCAGTTTCCGAGGGACTAATGGCTACACCTTC.

V is TRBV29-1 and J is TRBJ1-2; D remains unclear. V shed 4 bases and J shed 6 bases, with 12 bases lying between them. The CDR3 length is 12 residues. Germline V gene sequence: CDR1 SQVTM, CDR2 ANQGSEA. The CDR3 loop reads CSVAAQAHGYTF. The DNA of the CDR3 is TGCAGCGTTGCCGCCCAGGCCCATGGCTACACCTTC. Based on the CDR3 plus reference TRBV29-1 and TRBJ1-2, the full variable domain is SAVISQKPSRDICQRGTSLTIQCQVDSQVTMMFWYRQQPGQSLTLIATANQGSEATYESGFVIDKFPISRPNLTFSTLTVSNMSPEDSSIYLCSVAAQAHGYTFGSGTRLTVV.

The genes are TRBV18 and TRBJ1-1, with D unclear. The CDR3 totals 12 residues. Germline loops: CDR1 KGHSH, CDR2 LQKENI. Trimming shortened V by 3 bases and J by 6 bases, and 8 bases separated the two germline ends. In DNA form, the CDR3 reads TGTGCCAGCTCACCGGAGCGGGCTGAAGCTTTCTTT. It yields the protein CASSPERAEAFF.

The chain couples TRBV29-1 to TRBJ2-6, with D perhaps matching TRBD2 (6 bases). The germline CDR1 and CDR2 sequences are SQVTM and ANQGSEA. The CDR3 has 17 amino acids. V lost 0 bases and J 0 bases, leaving 12 bases between the germline ends. CDR3 nucleotide sequence: TGCAGCGTTGAAGAGTCATCGCGGGACTCTGGGGCCAACGTCCTGACTTTC. Its translation is CSVEESSRDSGANVLTF.

V usage is TRBV29-1 and J usage is TRBJ1-5; TRBD1 agrees at 8 bases. In germline, CDR1 is SQVTM, CDR2 ANQGSEA. The V segment lost 5 bases and the J segment 1 base; nucleotides outside the gene matches: 1. The CDR3 loop spans 13 amino acids. As DNA, the CDR3 is TGCAGCGTTACAGGGGGAAGCAATCAGCCCCAGCATTTT. The encoded protein is CSVTGGSNQPQHF.

The chain has TRBV6-2 or TRBV6-3 and TRBJ2-1; tentatively, D is TRBD2 (6 bases). From germline, CDR1 is MNHEY and CDR2 SVGEGT. There are 15 residues in the CDR3. Trimming removed 0 bases at V and 4 bases at J, with 10 bases between. The chain's CDR3 is CASSYSRERYNEQFF. In DNA, the CDR3 is TGTGCCAGCAGTTACTCCCGGGAGAGGTACAATGAGCAGTTCTTC.

The rearrangement joins TRBV27 to TRBJ1-1; D is undetermined. Per the germline V gene, CDR1 is MNHEY and CDR2 is SMNVEV (reference sequence). The V gene lost 5 bases and the J gene lost 0 bases, with 13 bases spanning the gap. The CDR3 is 15 amino acids. CDR3 region: CASSPRGAVNTEAFF. In nucleotides, the CDR3 is TGTGCCAGCAGTCCCCGCGGAGCGGTGAACACTGAAGCTTTCTTT.

The chain uses TRBV7-9 and TRBJ2-5; 7 bases are shared with TRBD1. The germline CDR1 and CDR2 sequences are SEHNR and FQNEAQ (reference sequence). Unmatched junction bases numbered 14, after V lost 5 bases and J lost 5 bases. This CDR3 is 16 amino acids long. The CDR3 bases are TGTGCCAGCAGCCCACAGGGGCCGTCCTCGTACGAGACCCAGTACTTC. This translates into CASSPQGPSSYETQYF.

This clonotype was observed a few times. V gene TRBV29-1 combines with J gene TRBJ2-2; D remains ambiguous. This CDR3 is built from 14 residues. V was trimmed by 6 bases and J by 0 bases, leaving 11 bases between them. Germline CDR1 and CDR2: SQVTM and ANQGSEA. The CDR3 region is CSVSLGSNTGELFF. The CDR3 DNA is TGCAGCGTCTCCCTAGGGTCGAACACCGGGGAGCTGTTTTTT.

The CDR3 DNA follows: TGTGCCAGTAGTGCTTATAGCGGGAGCTACAATGAGCAGTTCTTC. Residues: CASSAYSGSYNEQFF. The chain carries TRBV19 and TRBJ2-1, with TRBD2 identical over 9 bases. CDR1 is LNHDA, CDR2 SQIVND, per germline (reference sequence). Trimming removed 5 bases from V and 3 bases from J; junction bases left unmatched: 5. The CDR3 length is 15 residues.

The chain joins TRBV7-2 to TRBJ2-1; 9 bases agree with TRBD2. Germline-derived CDR1 and CDR2 are SGHTA and FQGNSA. This CDR3 region has 14 residues. V lost 4 bases to trimming and J lost 7 bases; unmatched junction nucleotides: 5. CDR3 nucleotide sequence: TGTGCCAGCAGCTCGACTAGCGGAGTGAATGAGCAGTTCTTC. Its translation is CASSSTSGVNEQFF.

This clonotype is labeled as medium-sized. The chain carries TRBV6-6 and TRBJ2-5; D unresolved. V was shortened by 2 bases and J by 5 bases, with 9 bases between the two germline ends. The CDR3 is 13 residues long. CDR1 MNHNY and CDR2 SVGAGI come from the germline V gene (reference sequence). The CDR3 loop reads CASSYISGETQYF. The CDR3 region has the DNA TGTGCCAGCAGTTACATCTCGGGTGAGACCCAGTACTTC.

This clonotype occurred once. As DNA, the CDR3 is TGCAGCGTCCGAACCGACAGGGGGCGACGAGAGACCCAGTACTTC. Protein product: CSVRTDRGRRETQYF. V gene TRBV29-1 combines with J gene TRBJ2-5; the match to TRBD1 covers 10 bases. The V gene end was trimmed by 6 bases and the J gene end by 4 bases; junction bases not matched to a gene: 11. The CDR3 is 15 residues long. CDR1 is SQVTM and CDR2 is ANQGSEA in the germline V gene. The whole variable domain, remainder taken from reference TRBV29-1 and TRBJ2-5, is SAVISQKPSRDICQRGTSLTIQCQVDSQVTMMFWYRQQPGQSLTLIATANQGSEATYESGFVIDKFPISRPNLTFSTLTVSNMSPEDSSIYLCSVRTDRGRRETQYFGPGTRLLVL.

The rearrangement uses TRBV5-1 and TRBJ1-1; possible D gene TRBD1, 5 bases. CDR3 length: 14 residues. Germline lookup yields CDR1 SGHRS and CDR2 YFSETQ. Trimming took 1 base from V and 4 from J, leaving 11 bases between them. The CDR3 bases are TGCGCCAGCAGCTTGCCAGGGCTAAGCACTGAAGCTTTCTTT. Translated: CASSLPGLSTEAFF.

This clonotype was seen a few times. This sequence joins TRBV5-6 and TRBJ2-1; perhaps TRBD1 as D (6 bases). V lost 3 bases, J lost 0 bases, and 16 bases lay in between. From germline, CDR1 is SGHDT and CDR2 YYEEEE. This CDR3 comprises 17 residues. The CDR3 loop is CASSYNTGPYSYNEQFF. Written as DNA, the CDR3 is TGTGCCAGCAGCTACAATACAGGGCCCTACTCCTACAATGAGCAGTTCTTC.

In this sample, this clonotype turned up a few times. The V gene is TRBV6-5, the J gene TRBJ1-6; 9 nucleotides align to TRBD1. Germline V lookup: CDR1 MNHEY, CDR2 SVGAGI. This CDR3 is 16 amino acids long. J lost 3 bases, V lost 5 bases, and 5 bases had no gene match. The chain's CDR3 is CASSTTTGGYNSPLHF. CDR3 in DNA: TGTGCCAGCAGTACGACGACAGGGGGCTATAATTCACCCCTCCACTTT.

This clonotype has only one observation. This sequence joins TRBV4-3 and TRBJ2-1, with D possibly matching TRBD2 (7 bases). V lost 5 bases, J lost 6 bases, and 11 bases lay in between. CDR3 length: 13 residues. Germline V lookup: CDR1 LGHNA, CDR2 YSLEER. The CDR3 is CASSRGGGNEQFF. CDR3 nucleotides: TGCGCCAGCAGCAGGGGAGGGGGCAATGAGCAGTTCTTC.